Only a few counts were recorded for the clone carrying this TCR beta chain. The antigen is undetermined. This specimen includes other DNA sequences encoding the same CDR3. Some clones are missing from TCRdb's copy, which holds only in-frame ones; the method was immunoSEQ multiplex PCR. The sample holds fewer than 2,000 clones, roughly 81% seen once. The sample originates from a study of brain metastases from non-small cell lung cancer. Regarding the study as a whole: In 55% to 70% of brain metastases, T-cell clones were expanded compared with matched primary tumors. Paired brain metastases and primary tumors largely shared TCR repertoires. Brain metastases had lower T-cell infiltration than primary tumors.

Germline trimming cut 6 bases from V and 0 bases from J; bases unmatched to any gene: 2. This CDR3 comprises 14 residues. In germline, CDR1 is LGHDT, CDR2 YNNKEL (reference sequence). This TCR derives from a donor at least 40 years old with non-small cell lung cancer. The specimen was tissue from a brain metastasis. The chain carries TRBV3-1 (or the pseudogene TRBV3-2) and TRBJ1-5; 7 nucleotides match TRBD1. CDR3 bases: TGTGCCAGCAGTACAGGGGATAGCAATCAGCCCCAGCATTTT. Amino acid sequence: CASSTGDSNQPQHF.